This paragraph reports one T cell receptor (beta chain). Its antigen is currently unknown. Healthy adults negative for HIV, lacking recent acute infections or vaccinations, served as donors. Caucasian adults living in Nashville, Tennessee, provided all samples. The sample is drawn from a study of shared clonotypes between healthy human individuals. The data were produced by immunoSEQ multiplex PCR, yet TCRdb's version contains in-frame clones alone and is incomplete. Among 850,000 to 1,200,000 clones, more than 65% were seen once, and the ten largest hold about 1.5%. Whole-study findings and limits: All-four-donor shared clonotypes had higher generation probabilities than non-shared clonotypes did.

The V segment lost 5 bases and the J segment 4 bases; nucleotides outside the gene matches: 5. Germline V CDR1 and CDR2: MNHEY, SMNVEV (reference sequence). There are 15 residues in the CDR3. The receptor's source is a young man in good health. The sample consisted of memory CD4+ T cells sorted from blood. As to subset: CD45RA-negative fraction. The genes are TRBV27 and TRBJ1-2; 12 bases agree with TRBD1. In DNA, the CDR3 is TGTGCCAGCAGTGGCCGGGACAGGGGGCCCTATGGCTACACCTTC. This translates into CASSGRDRGPYGYTF.